This entry concerns a single TCR beta chain. TCRdb independently ran MiXCR on the 5' RACE reads; one entry per CDR3 protein. The table has a few hundred thousand distinct CDR3 sequences, roughly 7% seen once. The sample comes from a study of T cells after yellow fever vaccination. V dropped 1 base and J dropped 3 bases, with 11 bases sitting between them. This CDR3 is 14 amino acids long. CDR1 is SGHRS and CDR2 is YFSETQ in the germline V gene. The specimen comprised PBMCs, sampled about 41 days after the first yellow fever vaccination. V and J are TRBV5-1 and TRBJ2-7; D unresolved. The clonotype was recovered from a man aged 18 to 29 who received the YFV17D yellow fever vaccine. The CDR3 DNA is TGCGCCAGCAGCTTGCAACAGACGGACTACGAGCAGTACTTC. Protein: CASSLQQTDYEQYF. Complete variable domain (other parts from reference TRBV5-1 and TRBJ2-7): KAGVTQTPRYLIKTRGQQVTLSCSPISGHRSVSWYQQTPGQGLQFLFEYFSETQRNKGNFPGRFSGRQFSNSRSEMNVSTLELGDSALYLCASSLQQTDYEQYFGPGTRLTVT.